Included here is one T cell receptor beta chain sequence, with context. The antigen remains undetermined. Clones were sequenced by immunoSEQ multiplex PCR, and TCRdb holds only the in-frame ones, with some missing. Here the sample spans under 200,000 clones, 88% being singletons. This record belongs to a study of T cell responses to AZD1222 COVID-19 vaccine. Second-dose schedules of about 4 or about 12 weeks were combined. General study points: There were vaccine-associated CD4 TCRs across spike, dominant at 160-218 and 743-854. Donors skewed white British and female; clonal diversity was possibly underestimated. At study baseline, merely roughly 6 AZD1222 recipients were seropositive.

This clonotype was sampled from an adult who received the AZD1222 COVID-19 vaccine. The sequencing used peripheral blood, collected 28 days after the second AZD1222 dose.

As DNA, the CDR3 is TGTGCCAGCAGCAAAGATGTGATCTCTGGAAACACCATATATTTT. Translated, it gives CASSKDVISGNTIYF. This sequence joins TRBV21-1 and TRBJ1-3. TRBV21-1 counts as a pseudogene. The CDR3 length is 15 residues.